This record covers a single TCR beta chain. Source study methods: Amplifying reference gene primers gave estimates of nucleated cell counts. Clones were read by immunoSEQ multiplex PCR, and TCRdb kept only the in-frame ones, dropping some. V and J calls and clone size come straight from that table; D and trimming were deduced from the DNA. The data show some 350,000 clones, around nine tenths seen once. The data are from a study of blood T cell repertoires in COVID-19. Study details: The cDNA or gDNA used as material had been derived from T cells, B-cell-depleted T cells, or PBMCs.

The CDR3 length is 16 residues. V was pared by 2 bases and J by 7 bases, with 23 bases between. The germline gives CDR1 SQVTM, CDR2 ANQGSEA. Sequencing input: peripheral blood. The chain combines TRBV29-1 with TRBJ1-1; perhaps TRBD1 as D (6 bases). This receptor was identified in a young woman who had recovered from COVID-19. For the CDR3, the DNA is TGCAGCGTTGAAATTTTAGGCCGGGGGGCGGCGGATGAAGCTTTCTTT. This codes for CSVEILGRGAADEAFF. The variable domain in full, with the rest retrieved from reference TRBV29-1 and TRBJ1-1, is SAVISQKPSRDICQRGTSLTIQCQVDSQVTMMFWYRQQPGQSLTLIATANQGSEATYESGFVIDKFPISRPNLTFSTLTVSNMSPEDSSIYLCSVEILGRGAADEAFFGQGTRLTVV.